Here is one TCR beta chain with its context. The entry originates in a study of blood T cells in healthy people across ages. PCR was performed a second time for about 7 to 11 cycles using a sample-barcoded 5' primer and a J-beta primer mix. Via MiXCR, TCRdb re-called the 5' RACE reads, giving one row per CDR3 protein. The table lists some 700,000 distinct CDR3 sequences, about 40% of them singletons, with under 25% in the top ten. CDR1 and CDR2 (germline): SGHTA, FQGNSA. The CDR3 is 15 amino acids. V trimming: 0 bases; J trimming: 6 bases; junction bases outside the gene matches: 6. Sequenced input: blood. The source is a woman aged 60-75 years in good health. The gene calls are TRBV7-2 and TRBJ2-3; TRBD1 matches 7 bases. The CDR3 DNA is TGTGCCAGCAGCTTAGCCGGCAGGGGGAAGGATACGCAGTATTTT. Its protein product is CASSLAGRGKDTQYF. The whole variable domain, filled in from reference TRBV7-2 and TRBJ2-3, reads GAGVSQSPSNKVTEKGKDVELRCDPISGHTALYWYRQSLGQGLEFLIYFQGNSAPDKSGLPSDRFSAERTGGSVSTLTIQRTQQEDSAVYLCASSLAGRGKDTQYFGPGTRLTVL.